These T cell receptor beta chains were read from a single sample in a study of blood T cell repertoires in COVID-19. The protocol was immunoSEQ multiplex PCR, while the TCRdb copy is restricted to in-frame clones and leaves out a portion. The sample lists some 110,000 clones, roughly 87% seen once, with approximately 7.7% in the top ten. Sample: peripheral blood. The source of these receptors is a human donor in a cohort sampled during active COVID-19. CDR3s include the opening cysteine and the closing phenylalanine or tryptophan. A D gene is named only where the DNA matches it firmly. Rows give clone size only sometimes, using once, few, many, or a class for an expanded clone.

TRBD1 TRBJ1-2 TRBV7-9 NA TGTGCCAGCAGCAAGACAGGGGGCGCGGATGGCTACACCTTC CASSKTGGADGYTF
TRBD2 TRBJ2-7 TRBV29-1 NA TGCAGCGTAGAAGCGGGGAGCTACGAGCAGTACTTC CSVEAGSYEQYF
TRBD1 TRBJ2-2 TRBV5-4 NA TGTGCCAGCAGTCGACAGGGGGGCCCAACCGGGGAGCTGTTTTTT CASSRQGGPTGELFF
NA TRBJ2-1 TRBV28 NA TGTGCCAGCAGTTTAGGGGGGGAGCAGTTCTTC CASSLGGEQFF
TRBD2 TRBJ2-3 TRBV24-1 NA TGTGCCACCGCCTCTAGCGGGGGTATAGATACGCAGTATTTT CATASSGGIDTQYF
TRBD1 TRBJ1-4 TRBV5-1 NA TGCGCCAGCAGCGTCCCACAGGGGACTAATGAAAAACTGTTTTTT CASSVPQGTNEKLFF
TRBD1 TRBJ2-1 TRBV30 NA TGTGCCTGGAGGGGAAGGACAGGGGAAAGTCCCTACAATGAGCAGTTCTTC CAWRGRTGESPYNEQFF
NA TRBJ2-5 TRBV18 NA TGTGCCAGCTCACCGCGGCCCCAAGAGACCCAGTACTTC CASSPRPQETQYF
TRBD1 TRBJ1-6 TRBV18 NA TGTGCCAGCTCATCGGACAGGGCGGTGAGTTCACCCCTCCACTTT CASSSDRAVSSPLHF
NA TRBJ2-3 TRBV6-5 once TGTGCCAGCATCCTCTCCCCAACAAATACGCAGTATTTT CASILSPTNTQYF
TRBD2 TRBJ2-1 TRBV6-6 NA TGTGCCAGCAGTCTCGACAGGTTGGGGGTTAGCGGGAGCTCCTACAATGAGCAGTTCTTC CASSLDRLGVSGSSYNEQFF
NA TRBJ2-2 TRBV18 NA TGTGCCAGCTCACGCCAACGGGACACCGGGGAGCTGTTTTTT CASSRQRDTGELFF
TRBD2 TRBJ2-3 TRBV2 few TGTGCCAGCAGTGCCCAGCGGGGGAACACAGATACGCAGTATTTT CASSAQRGNTDTQYF
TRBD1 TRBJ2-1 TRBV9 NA TGTGCCAGCAGCGTCCCGGGGACAGACACCACCTACAATGAGCAGTTCTTC CASSVPGTDTTYNEQFF
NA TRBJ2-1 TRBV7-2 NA TGTGCCAGCAGCTTCGGTGTTGGTGAAAATGAGCAGTTCTTC CASSFGVGENEQFF
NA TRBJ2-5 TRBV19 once TGTGCCAGTAGTATAGATAGGGGCCAAGAGACCCAGTACTTC CASSIDRGQETQYF
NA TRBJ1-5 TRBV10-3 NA TGTGCCATCAGTGACCCGGGAAATCAGCCCCAGCATTTT CAISDPGNQPQHF